This T cell receptor (beta chain) originates from a study of OX40 agonist ivuxolimab in advanced cancers. With respect to the entire study: Ivuxolimab was an agonistic, fully human IgG2 monoclonal antibody directed against OX40 (CD134), a costimulatory receptor. Partial responses were achieved by three dose-escalation patients, of whom one had hepatocellular carcinoma and two had cutaneous melanoma. The purpose of peripheral TCRbeta sequencing was to test whether ivuxolimab changed TCR sequence diversity and led to clonal T-cell expansion. Intravenous ivuxolimab was administered to patients every 2 weeks at six dose levels: 0.01, 0.1, 0.3, 1.5, 3 and 10 mg/kg. The dose-escalation cohort was around 84% male with a mean age of approximately 60 years, ranging from roughly 23 to 80. The paper covers the monotherapy dose-escalation part of the phase I ivuxolimab trial, which included N of about 50 patients. Among the roughly 50 dose-escalation patients, some 19 had hepatocellular carcinoma, about 15 melanoma, 9 renal cell carcinoma and 9 head and neck cancer. Patients were allowed to have had prior anti-PD-1, anti-PD-L1 or anti-CTLA-4 therapy, and around 37% of the dose-escalation patients had previously received checkpoint inhibitors.

What the research found in general, with its limitations: In the 0.1-3.0 mg/kg groups, partial responders were among the patients with the lowest normalized peripheral clonal expansion, particularly in CD8+ T cells. Which antigens the clonally expanded peripheral T cells were specific for was not determined. Low levels of normalized T-cell clonal expansion were also seen in some patients who did not respond. Clonal expansion of both CD4+ and CD8+ blood T cells was observed from baseline to week 6 at doses 0.1 to 3.0 mg/kg. After ivuxolimab, expanded clones were on average more numerous among CD8+ T cells than among CD4+ T cells.

The trial excluded patients who had a history of autoimmune disease or were on systemic immunosuppression. In every dose cohort, peripheral blood was drawn for TCR sequencing at baseline, cycle 4 day 1, and cycle 7 day 1. Samples were obtained from an open-label, multicenter, first-in-human phase I dose-escalation trial of ivuxolimab. The trial enrolled adults with locally advanced or metastatic head and neck squamous cell, hepatocellular, melanoma or renal cell carcinoma. Before TCR sequencing, CD4+ T cells and CD8+ T cells were sorted from peripheral blood as separate populations. Including the terminal cysteine and phenylalanine, the CDR3 comprises 19 residues. Only CDR3 DNA remains: 57 bases, in frame from the first base. The germline V gene encodes CDR1 SGHNT and CDR2 YYREEE (reference sequence). Compared with germline, V lacks 7 bases and J lacks 0 bases; bases without a gene match: 16. For sequencing of the TCRbeta CDR3 region, genomic DNA was extracted from the sorted cells. TCRbeta CDR3 regions were sequenced using the immunoSEQ Assay. TCRdb mirrors the immuneACCESS table, restricted to in-frame sequences. Some clones are absent from its copies; in checked studies, under half trace to an unresolved V gene, and the reason for the others is unknown. The sample has tens of thousands of clones on record, approximately 83% of them singletons. The ten largest clones represent approximately 3.1% of the sample.

This clone was picked up one time. Its antigen target is currently unknown. The sample holds no much larger clone one base away, and base qualities are not on file. Recombination connected TRBV5-4 to TRBJ2-3, and 11 junction bases match TRBD2. Source: CD4+ or CD8+ T cells sorted from blood, taken in a trial of the OX40 agonist ivuxolimab. This TCR came from an adult with an advanced solid tumor such as melanoma, head and neck, liver or kidney cancer. The nucleotide sequence reads TGTGCCAGCTCCTTACCCGTAGCGGGAGGGTTCCCTAGCACAGATACGCAGTATTTT. It encodes CASSLPVAGGFPSTDTQYF.